This T cell receptor (beta chain) was profiled in a study of spatial heterogeneity in lung cancer. TCRdb re-analysed the 5' RACE reads in MiXCR, keeping a single row per CDR3 protein. The data show roughly 120,000 distinct CDR3 sequences, 10% to 15% seen once. The time point here: blood at routine non-recurrence follow-up after resection. Unsorted whole RNA samples from tumor, nontumor lung or frozen PBMC were sequenced. This clonotype counts as medium-sized. Trimming at V came to 6 bases and at J to 5 bases, leaving 7 bases not matched to a gene. Germline CDR1 reads SGHTA; CDR2 reads FQGNSA. The CDR3 totals 14 residues.

The specimen was PBMCs, collected at follow-up. J is TRBJ1-1 and V is TRBV7-2; 9 nucleotides match TRBD1. This TCR came from a male donor with early-stage non-small cell lung cancer. The CDR3 bases are TGTGCCAGCAGTCTACAGGGGGCGCGGACTGAAGCTTTCTTT. This encodes CASSLQGARTEAFF.